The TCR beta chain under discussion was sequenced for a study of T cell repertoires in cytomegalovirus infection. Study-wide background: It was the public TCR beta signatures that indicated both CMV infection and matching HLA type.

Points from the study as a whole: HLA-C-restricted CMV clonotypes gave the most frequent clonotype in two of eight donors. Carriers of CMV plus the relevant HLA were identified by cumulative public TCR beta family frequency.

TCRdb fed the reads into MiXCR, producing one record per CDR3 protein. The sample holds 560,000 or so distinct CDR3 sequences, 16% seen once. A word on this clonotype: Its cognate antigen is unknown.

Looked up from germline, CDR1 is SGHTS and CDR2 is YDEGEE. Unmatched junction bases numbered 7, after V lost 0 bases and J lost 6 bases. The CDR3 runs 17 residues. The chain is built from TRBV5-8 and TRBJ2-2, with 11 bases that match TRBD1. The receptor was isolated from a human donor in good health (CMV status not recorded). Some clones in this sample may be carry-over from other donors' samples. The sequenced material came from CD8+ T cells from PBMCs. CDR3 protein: CASSLGTGGVWPGELFF. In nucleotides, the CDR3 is TGTGCCAGCAGCTTGGGGACAGGGGGCGTCTGGCCCGGGGAGCTGTTTTTT.